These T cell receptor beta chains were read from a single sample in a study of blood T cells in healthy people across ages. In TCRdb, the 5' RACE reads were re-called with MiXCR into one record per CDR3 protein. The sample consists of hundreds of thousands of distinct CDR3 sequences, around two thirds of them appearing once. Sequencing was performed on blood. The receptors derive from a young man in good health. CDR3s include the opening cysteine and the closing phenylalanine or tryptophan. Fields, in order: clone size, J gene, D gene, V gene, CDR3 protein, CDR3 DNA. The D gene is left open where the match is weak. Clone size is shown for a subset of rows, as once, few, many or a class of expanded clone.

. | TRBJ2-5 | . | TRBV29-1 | CSVALPGPYGETQYF | TGCAGCGTTGCATTACCGGGGCCATATGGGGAGACCCAGTACTTC
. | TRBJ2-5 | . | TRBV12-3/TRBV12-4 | CASSRGAGQETQYF | TGTGCCAGCAGTCGGGGGGCGGGACAAGAGACCCAGTACTTC
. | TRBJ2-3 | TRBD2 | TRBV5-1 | CASSLAGGLGTDTQYF | TGCGCCAGCAGCTTGGCGGGGGGGCTTGGCACAGATACGCAGTATTTT
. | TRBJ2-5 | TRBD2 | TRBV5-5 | CASSLRLAGIQETQYF | TGTGCCAGCAGCCTCAGACTAGCGGGCATACAAGAGACCCAGTACTTC
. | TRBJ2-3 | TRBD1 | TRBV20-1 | CSARGMGPGGRTDTQYF | TGCAGTGCTAGAGGGATGGGCCCAGGGGGCCGAACAGATACGCAGTATTTT
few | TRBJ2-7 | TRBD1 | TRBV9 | CASSAAQGAPLYEQYF | TGTGCCAGCAGCGCAGCCCAGGGGGCACCGCTCTACGAGCAGTACTTC
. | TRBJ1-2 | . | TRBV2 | CASSERSRGSYGYTF | TGTGCCAGCAGTGAAAGGAGCAGGGGAAGCTATGGCTACACCTTC
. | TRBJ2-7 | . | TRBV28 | CASSFRAHGGEQYF | TGTGCCAGCAGTTTCAGGGCCCATGGGGGCGAGCAGTACTTC
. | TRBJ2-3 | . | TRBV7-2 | CASSPDGLTDTQYF | TGTGCCAGCAGCCCAGACGGGTTGACAGATACGCAGTATTTT
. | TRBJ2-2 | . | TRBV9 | CASSVGAETGELFF | TGTGCCAGCAGCGTAGGAGCGGAAACCGGGGAGCTGTTTTTT
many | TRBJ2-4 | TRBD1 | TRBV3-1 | CASSQLGQVQNIQYF | TGTGCCAGCAGCCAACTGGGACAGGTCCAAAACATTCAGTACTTC
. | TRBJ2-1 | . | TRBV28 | CASSSMWNEQFF | TGTGCCAGCAGTTCAATGTGGAATGAGCAGTTCTTC
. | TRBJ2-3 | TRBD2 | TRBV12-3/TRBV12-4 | CASSTTSGGPSDTQYF | TGTGCCAGCAGTACGACTAGCGGGGGGCCCTCAGATACGCAGTATTTT
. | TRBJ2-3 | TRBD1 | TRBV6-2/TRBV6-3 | CASSRQGSSTDTQYF | TGTGCCAGCAGTCGACAGGGGAGCAGCACAGATACGCAGTATTTT